This TCR beta chain was captured in a study of blood T cell repertoires in COVID-19. For the study at large: Sample material is recorded as cDNA or gDNA derived from T cells, B-cell-depleted T cells, or PBMCs.

Source study methods: Reference gene primers were amplified, and this amplification served to estimate nucleated cell counts. Profiling relied on immunoSEQ multiplex PCR, and the TCRdb table lists in-frame clones only, not all of them. The V and J calls and clone size come from that table; D and trimming were worked out from the DNA. The table lists 200,000 to 250,000 clones, 84% of them singletons, with approximately 8.1% in the top ten. CDR3 size: 16 residues. V lost 0 bases to trimming and J lost 7 bases; unmatched junction nucleotides: 8. Per the germline V gene, CDR1 is SGDLS and CDR2 is YYNGEE.

The chain is built from TRBV9 and TRBJ2-1; 9 nucleotides match TRBD2. This sequence was found in a woman aged 45-59 years with active or convalescent COVID-19. The sample was peripheral blood. The CDR3 loop is CASSVAWTSVLNEQFF. In DNA, the CDR3 is TGTGCCAGCAGCGTAGCGTGGACTAGCGTATTAAATGAGCAGTTCTTC.